These T cell receptor beta chains were read from a single sample in a study of cytomegalovirus exposure and HLA in healthy donors. Clones were sequenced by immunoSEQ multiplex PCR, and TCRdb holds only the in-frame ones, with some missing. The sample carries around 350,000 clones, 80% to 90% recorded once. The source material was PBMCs. Receptors originate from a woman younger than 35 in good health and CMV-seronegative. Both conserved end residues are trimmed from each CDR3. Each record gives: V gene, D gene, J gene, CDR3 protein. D genes are given only for firm matches.

TRBV7-9	-	TRBJ1-2	ASSLAAKGGT
TRBV25-1	-	TRBJ1-2	ASSDSGAYGYT
TRBV6-1	TRBD1	TRBJ1-5	AVQGVGNQPQH
TRBV19	TRBD2	TRBJ2-3	ASSIDTGTSGSADTQY
TRBV28	-	TRBJ1-2	ASSFTENYGYT
TRBV7-9	TRBD2	TRBJ2-3	ASSPRTSGISSDTQY
TRBV28	-	TRBJ2-1	ASSLSVNEQF
TRBV30	-	TRBJ1-2	AWSGQGLLNYGYT
TRBV5-1	-	TRBJ1-5	ASSLAGGLRQPQH
TRBV18	-	TRBJ1-3	ASSPPTGSSGNTIY
TRBV27	TRBD2	TRBJ2-7	ASSESGLAGYEQY
TRBV2	-	TRBJ1-5	ASSGGGTGGHLLNQPQH
TRBV7-9	TRBD1	TRBJ1-1	ASSTNRQGVGTEAF
TRBV5-1	-	TRBJ2-7	ASRGGVGGEQY
TRBV2	-	TRBJ2-2	ASIFGRSGTGELF
TRBV27	-	TRBJ2-7	ASSFNRVYEQY
TRBV19	-	TRBJ1-1	ASSLGRDTEAF
TRBV2	-	TRBJ2-7	ASSDRGAGPYEQY
TRBV5-1	TRBD2	TRBJ2-5	ASSLVASGEETQY
TRBV25-1	-	TRBJ2-5	ASSAGSQETQY
TRBV5-1	-	TRBJ2-5	ASSLALETQY
TRBV28	-	TRBJ2-1	ASSWLFRGNAYNEQF
TRBV28	TRBD1	TRBJ1-2	ASRSRGRKFGYT
TRBV10-2	-	TRBJ2-6	ASSARSSGANVLT
TRBV2	TRBD1	TRBJ1-2	ASGDRGLYGYT
TRBV7-8	TRBD1	TRBJ1-5	ASSLAGTGGQPQH
TRBV5-6	TRBD1	TRBJ2-1	ASSLGQGVSYNEQF
TRBV19	-	TRBJ1-1	ASSMELGGTEAF
TRBV7-2	TRBD2	TRBJ2-5	ASSEDLLAGSFQETQY
TRBV25-1	TRBD2	TRBJ2-1	ASSELAGPYNEQF
TRBV10-3	TRBD1	TRBJ1-2	ATLTQGAQPKANYGYT
TRBV28	-	TRBJ1-1	ASSQAGRANTEAF
TRBV5-1	TRBD1	TRBJ2-7	ASSWGQGATYEQY
TRBV27	-	TRBJ1-5	ASSPRTDQPQH
TRBV5-6	-	TRBJ2-3	ASSLGLNTDTQY
TRBV6-6	-	TRBJ2-7	ASGATASSYEQY